The T cell receptor (beta chain) under discussion was sequenced for a study of T cell responses to AZD1222 COVID-19 vaccine (dated by TCRdb to about 2021). General notes on the study: AZD1222 recipients whose second dose came at about 4 weeks and those whose second dose came at about 12 weeks were combined into one group, since spike-specific TCR depth and breadth did not differ between the two schedules. A total of 233 trial participants underwent TCR sequencing, of whom about 210 had received two doses of AZD1222 and roughly 26 had received two doses of the MenACWY control vaccine. Trial participants were enrolled by age into 18-55, 56-69 and 70-plus year subgroups, with roughly 150, 30 and 60 TCR-sequenced participants respectively. The research as a whole found: Reportedly, almost half of the unique spike-specific TCRs recognized epitopes lying outside the regions that are mutated in the B.1.351 and B.1.1.7 variants. The vaccine-associated CD4 TCRs covered the entire spike protein, and the dominant responses fell in regions 160-218 and 743-854. Most participants were white British and females outnumbered males, and the authors suggested that clonal diversity may have been underestimated. Conclusions about previously exposed vaccinees are limited, since just a handful of AZD1222 recipients were seropositive for SARS-CoV-2 at baseline. No day 14 peak-response samples were available, so repertoires were characterized only after the peak T cell response. In the small 56-69-year group, the increase in depth fell short of significance, most likely because of low power. After two AZD1222 doses, both the breadth and the depth of spike-specific TCRs were significantly higher than at day 0 and than in MenACWY recipients.

The junction shows trimming of 1 base on V and 7 bases on J, plus 18 bases between the germline ends. Sequences SGHDT (CDR1) and YYEEEE (CDR2) are obtained from the germline V gene. CDR3 length: 16 amino acids, cysteine to phenylalanine. The read is trimmed to its CDR3 DNA, 48 bases read in frame from base 1. The CDR3 regions of human TCRbeta chains were analyzed by immunosequencing. Turning to the authors' computational methods: TCRs in the repertoires were matched against a reference library of SARS-CoV-2-specific TCRs that had been generated with the MIRA antigen-specificity platform. Breadth was defined as the fraction of unique TCRs that were SARS-CoV-2-associated. Depth was defined as the fraction of total T cells that were SARS-CoV-2-associated. Using the MIRA data, each spike-specific TCR was mapped to the spike region that the TCR reacts to and placed in a CD4 or CD8 class. Log10-transformed breadth and depth values were compared by one-way ANOVA with Sidak's multiple comparisons tests. Imported from immuneACCESS, the table was reduced by TCRdb to in-frame sequences with V and J called. These copies leave out some clones; in studies compared against another copy, an unresolved V gene accounts for under half, and the cause of the remainder is not known. That table supplies the V and J calls and clone size; D and trimming were determined from the DNA. Across this sample there are about 100,000 clones, with just under 90% seen only once. In total, the top ten clones hold less than 20% of the sample.

Details on this clone: This receptor's antigen is unknown. Per-nucleotide qualities are absent, and no much larger clonotype sits a single base away.

Reading the label with the study, this specimen's time point is: baseline before first vaccination. Vaccinee samples came from UK trials COV001 and COV002, including a single-blind randomized controlled phase 2/3 trial of AZD1222 (ChAdOx1 nCoV-19) in healthy adults. For TCRbeta chain sequencing, PBMC samples were collected from trial participants at day 0 and at day 28 after the second dose. The rearrangement joined TRBV5-6 to TRBJ1-5, with the identity of the D gene unclear. This sample comprised peripheral blood, obtained on day 0 of AZD1222 vaccination. This receptor was identified in an adult in good health. The DNA sequence is TGTGCCAGCAGCTTGAATGTACTCTCCTTAATCCAGCCCCAGCATTTT. The encoded protein is CASSLNVLSLIQPQHF.